This T cell receptor beta chain was recorded in a study of CD8 T cells in Susac syndrome. Sequencing of TCR beta covered CD8+ and CD4+ T cells obtained from blood. Negative isolation was used for CD8+ and CD4+ T cells and FACS enrichment for TEMRA cells. The authors reverse transcribed roughly 0.5 to 1 ug RNA with random hexamers. immunoSEQ multiplex PCR amplified TCR beta CDR3 across 54 Vbeta, 13 Jbeta. Each CDR3 protein gets one entry after TCRdb re-called the immunoSEQ multiplex PCR reads with MiXCR. The repertoire holds about 150,000 distinct CDR3 sequences, with roughly 95% as singletons. The CDR3 totals 14 residues. V lost 3 bases, J lost 6 bases, and 15 bases lay in between. CDR1 is MGHRA, CDR2 YSYEKL, per germline.

The chain links TRBV4-1 to TRBJ2-7, with D perhaps TRBD1 or TRBD2 (5 bases each). The clonotype originates from a human donor with multiple sclerosis. Sequencing was carried out using CD8+ T cells from PBMCs. The CDR3 bases are TGCGCCAGCAGCCACTTTATAGGGGAGAGCGAGCAGTACTTC. Protein sequence: CASSHFIGESEQYF.